This T cell receptor (beta chain) was obtained from a study of siplizumab effects on memory and regulatory T cells. With 3 bases removed from V and 0 bases from J, the gap between germline ends came to 12 bases. There are 16 residues in the CDR3. CDR1 and CDR2 (germline): LNHDA, SQIVND (reference sequence). Generated by immunoSEQ multiplex PCR, the TCRdb table keeps only in-frame clones and is missing some. The repertoire holds approximately 100,000 clones, with around 94% as singletons. This receptor was identified in a human donor in good health. V usage is TRBV19 and J usage is TRBJ2-4, with TRBD2 as a possible D gene (5 bases). Input material: Tregs sorted from blood. CDR3 protein: CASSISTAGAKNIQYF. CDR3 DNA sequence: TGTGCCAGTAGTATCTCTACCGCGGGAGCCAAAAACATTCAGTACTTC.